Listed below are T cell receptor beta chains from one sample, sequenced in a study of technical replicates of blood from a handful of donors. The method was immunoSEQ multiplex PCR; TCRdb's version includes in-frame clones alone and lacks a portion of them. The table records 82,000 or so clones, over 90% of them present only once. Material for sequencing was T cells isolated from PBMCs. Every receptor here comes from a human donor in good health. Both conserved end residues are trimmed from each CDR3. D genes are given only for firm matches.

TRBJ1-1	12	TRBV5-1	-	ASSLAGDNTEAF
TRBJ2-7	13	TRBV4-2	TRBD2	ASSPTSGRPYEQY
TRBJ1-2	12	TRBV4-3	-	ASSQGRGAYGYT
TRBJ1-1	11	TRBV7-9	-	ASSSQGNTEAF
TRBJ2-2	12	TRBV28	-	ASNNRDNTGELF
TRBJ2-1	14	TRBV4-3	TRBD2	ASSQDQPSGYNKQF
TRBJ1-1	12	TRBV7-3	-	ASSLKGLNTEAF
TRBJ2-1	13	TRBV28	-	ASSSPRGSYNEQF
TRBJ2-2	14	TRBV11-3	TRBD1	ASSYRPGQGGGELF
TRBJ1-2	11	TRBV7-2	-	ASSSAGAYGYT
TRBJ2-1	15	TRBV9	TRBD2	ASSHGTSGRTYNEQF
TRBJ2-5	13	TRBV19	-	ASSMAGASLSGQY
TRBJ2-2	13	TRBV5-6	TRBD2	ASSLTSGNTGELF
TRBJ1-1	11	TRBV29-1	TRBD1	SAAGGLNTEAF
TRBJ2-2	14	TRBV11-2	-	ASSLFHSSNTGELF
TRBJ2-3	9	TRBV29-1	-	SGTLSDTQY
TRBJ2-1	12	TRBV5-1	-	ASSLGSFSNEQF
TRBJ1-4	12	TRBV5-1	-	ASRSVGDAEKLF
TRBJ2-1	13	TRBV7-7	TRBD1	ASSLAGTGISKQF
TRBJ1-1	10	TRBV27	-	ATTGRTGYAF
TRBJ1-5	13	TRBV25-1	-	ASSEYASGNQPQH
TRBJ2-7	15	TRBV4-2	TRBD2	ASSQETSGRTSYEQY
TRBJ1-1	13	TRBV7-9	TRBD1	ASSPTGGGITEAF
TRBJ1-2	11	TRBV6-1	TRBD1	ASSEVGTGSYT
TRBJ2-1	11	TRBV19	-	ASSNDGVNEQF
TRBJ2-2	13	TRBV28	-	ASRPGTMNTGELF
TRBJ2-7	12	TRBV5-1	TRBD2	ASRQGAGAYEQY
TRBJ2-1	12	TRBV29-1	-	SVAGEAENYEQF
TRBJ2-1	13	TRBV7-3	TRBD2	ASSELAATYNEQF
TRBJ2-7	15	TRBV19	TRBD1	ASSSRDRGIRSYEQY
TRBJ2-1	16	TRBV13	TRBD2	ASSVTSGSMNLYNEQF
TRBJ2-3	14	TRBV5-1	TRBD2	ASSRTRAGATDTQY
TRBJ1-2	12	TRBV5-4	-	ASSDARLLGRNT
TRBJ2-5	13	TRBV5-1	TRBD2	ASSLAPAGAGTQY
TRBJ2-5	13	TRBV7-9	-	ASSLVRTEQETQY
TRBJ2-1	13	TRBV5-4	-	ASSTDREFYNEQF
TRBJ1-1	12	TRBV5-1	-	ASSLDAGDPEAF
TRBJ2-3	13	TRBV15	-	ATSRKPGGTDTQY
TRBJ2-5	14	TRBV4-1	-	ASSQESGQQLETQY
TRBJ1-4	15	TRBV11-3	-	ASSLFSFAGGEEKLF
TRBJ2-1	13	TRBV9	-	ASSVGMGSRIEQF
TRBJ2-1	10	TRBV4-3	-	ASSQVNNEQF
TRBJ1-1	13	TRBV16	-	ASSQTYSGDTEAF
TRBJ1-1	11	TRBV7-3	-	ASSFGQGKEAF
TRBJ2-7	12	TRBV4-2	-	ASSQGAVTYEQY
TRBJ1-1	11	TRBV12-5	-	ASGFQVVTEAF
TRBJ2-2	17	TRBV12-2	-	ASRREETGRLVGTGELF
TRBJ1-1	10	TRBV11-3	TRBD1	ASSLDRGQAF
TRBJ2-3	16	TRBV5-6	TRBD1	ASSLARIRTGLTDTQY
TRBJ1-2	14	TRBV9	-	ASSVDLTGGSGGYT
TRBJ1-2	14	TRBV6-1	TRBD1	ASSQARQGASVGYT
TRBJ2-1	12	TRBV7-2	-	ASRRESSYNEQF
TRBJ1-1	15	TRBV10-2	-	ASSKAPGGFMNTEAF
TRBJ2-1	14	TRBV2	-	ASSDLKGTGYNEQF
TRBJ2-2	11	TRBV2	-	ASSERGPGELF
TRBJ1-5	12	TRBV2	TRBD1	ASGDRAGNQPQH
TRBJ2-7	11	TRBV29-1	-	SVVGGVTYEQY
TRBJ2-2	12	TRBV5-4	-	ATHHNYKTGELF
TRBJ2-7	12	TRBV7-2	TRBD2	ASSFGLAAYEQY